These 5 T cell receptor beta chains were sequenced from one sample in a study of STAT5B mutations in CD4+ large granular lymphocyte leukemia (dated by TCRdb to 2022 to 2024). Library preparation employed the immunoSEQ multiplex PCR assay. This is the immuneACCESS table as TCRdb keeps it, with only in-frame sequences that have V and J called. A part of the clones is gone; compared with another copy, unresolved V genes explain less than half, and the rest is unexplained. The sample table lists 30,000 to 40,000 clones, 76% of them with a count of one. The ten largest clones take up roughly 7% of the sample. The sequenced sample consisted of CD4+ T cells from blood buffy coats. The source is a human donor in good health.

As DNA, the CDR3 is TGTGCCAGTAGTAGGGGTGGGACAGCAAATCAGCCCCAGCATTTT. Its protein is CASSRGGTANQPQHF. V is TRBV19 and J is TRBJ1-5; TRBD1 agrees at 7 bases. Germline V lookup: CDR1 LNHDA, CDR2 SQIVND (reference sequence). V dropped 4 bases and J dropped 4; count of bases not matched to a gene: 7. The CDR3 is made up of 15 amino acids.

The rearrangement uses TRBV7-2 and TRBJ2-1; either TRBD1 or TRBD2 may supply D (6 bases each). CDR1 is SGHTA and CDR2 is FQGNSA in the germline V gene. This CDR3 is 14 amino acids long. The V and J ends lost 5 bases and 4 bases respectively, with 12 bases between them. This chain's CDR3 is CASSPKGGYNEQFF. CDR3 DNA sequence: TGTGCCAGCAGCCCCAAAGGGGGGTACAATGAGCAGTTCTTC.

The CDR3 spells CSARPAEHTEAFF. The CDR3 nucleotides are TGCAGCGCCCGCCCAGCGGAACACACTGAAGCTTTCTTT. The chain has TRBV29-1 and TRBJ1-1, with D unresolved. The V gene's germline CDR1 is SQVTM and CDR2 ANQGSEA. V was clipped by 7 bases and J by 3 bases, with 15 bases between them. This CDR3 is 13 amino acids long.

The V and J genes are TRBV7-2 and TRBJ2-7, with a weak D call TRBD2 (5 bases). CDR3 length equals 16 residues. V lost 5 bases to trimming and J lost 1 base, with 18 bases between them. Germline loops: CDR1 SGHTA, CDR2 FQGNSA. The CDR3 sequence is CASSPWTATHSYEQYF. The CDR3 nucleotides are TGTGCCAGCAGCCCTTGGACTGCCACTCATTCCTACGAGCAGTACTTC.

CDR3 sequence reads: CASSTTFTGYNEQFF. CDR3 coding DNA: TGTGCCAGCTCAACGACATTTACAGGATACAATGAGCAGTTCTTC. This rearrangement joins TRBV18 to TRBJ2-1; the D gene is possibly TRBD1 (5 bases). The germline V gene encodes CDR1 KGHSH and CDR2 LQKENI. CDR3 length: 15 amino acids. Trimming cost V 5 bases and J 4 bases, with 15 bases left between them.